Below, 27 T cell receptor beta chains from the same sample are listed, as sequenced in a study of patients and donors after allogeneic stem cell transplantation. TCRdb used MiXCR to reprocess the RT-PCR reads, holding one entry per CDR3 protein. This sample has 200,000 to 250,000 distinct CDR3 sequences, with 13% to 15% found just once. The sample was blood, either unsorted or a sorted T cell fraction (not recorded which). All receptors come from a human donor who was either an allogeneic HSCT recipient or a stem cell or donor lymphocyte infusion donor (not recorded which). It is not recorded whose cells these are; they may come from a transplant donor.

In this sample, this clonotype turned up many times. The genes are TRBV6-4 and TRBJ2-1; D is unresolved. Germline V gene sequence: CDR1 MRHNA, CDR2 SNTAGT. V lost 6 bases to trimming and J lost 5 bases, with 11 bases between them. The CDR3 runs to 13 residues. CDR3 sequence: CASSPSSHNEQFF. CDR3 bases: TGTGCCAGCAGCCCCAGTTCCCACAATGAGCAGTTCTTC.

This clonotype was seen more than once but under ten times. The chain is built from TRBV27 and TRBJ1-5; the D is unclear. Trimming stripped 5 bases from V and 1 base from J, with 12 bases between. The CDR3 consists of 15 residues. Germline V CDR1 and CDR2: MNHEY, SMNVEV (reference sequence). CDR3 protein: CASSPRLLSNQPQHF. In DNA form, the CDR3 reads TGTGCCAGCAGTCCCCGCCTATTGAGCAATCAGCCCCAGCATTTT.

This clonotype has a handful of counts. This chain links TRBV7-2 with TRBJ1-6, with D perhaps TRBD1 (6 bases). Per germline, CDR1 SGHTA and CDR2 FQGNSA. V dropped 5 bases and J dropped 7 bases, with 15 bases sitting between them. The CDR3 is made up of 15 amino acids. The CDR3 here is CASSGRGGGNSPLHF. CDR3 nucleotides: TGTGCCAGCAGCGGCCGAGGGGGGGGAAATTCACCCCTCCACTTT.

This chain connects TRBV12-3 or TRBV12-4 to TRBJ2-1; TRBD2 is a possible D gene (5 bases). V was clipped by 5 bases and J by 4 bases, with 6 bases between them. The CDR3 contains 12 residues. CDR3 in DNA: TGTGCCAGCAGTCCGGGATACAATGAGCAGTTCTTC. Translating gives CASSPGYNEQFF.

This clonotype was picked up a small number of times. The chain links TRBV2 to TRBJ1-1; D is uncertain. The CDR3 contains 12 residues. V was pared by 7 bases and J by 3 bases, with 9 bases between. CDR1 and CDR2 (germline): SNHLY, FYNNEI. CDR3 DNA: TGTGCCAGCAACCCACAATACACTGAAGCTTTCTTT. It translates to CASNPQYTEAFF.

The chain links TRBV19 to TRBJ2-2; 8 nucleotides line up with TRBD2. The CDR3 totals 15 residues. In germline, CDR1 is LNHDA, CDR2 SQIVND (reference sequence). The trim removed 6 bases at V and 6 bases at J, leaving 9 bases unmatched. The CDR3 bases are TGTGCCAGTAGACCCGGGACTAGATGGGCCGGGGAGCTGTTTTTT. Amino acid sequence: CASRPGTRWAGELFF. Supplemented by reference TRBV19 and TRBJ2-2, the full variable domain reads DGGITQSPKYLFRKEGQNVTLSCEQNLNHDAMYWYRQDPGQGLRLIYYSQIVNDFQKGDIAEGYSVSREKKESFPLTVTSAQKNPTAFYLCASRPGTRWAGELFFGEGSRLTVL.

V gene TRBV25-1 combines with J gene TRBJ1-2; D call uncertain. The germline gives CDR1 MGHDK, CDR2 SYGVNS. Trimming cost V 3 bases and J 7 bases, with 6 bases left between them. The CDR3 is 11 amino acids. The CDR3 protein is CASSDGVGYTF. Written as DNA, the CDR3 is TGTGCCAGCAGTGACGGGGTTGGCTACACCTTC.

The genes are TRBV14 and TRBJ2-7; TRBD2 aligns across 10 bases. The CDR3 is 14 amino acids. V shed 4 bases, J shed 4 bases, and the junction held 4 bases outside the gene matches. Per the germline V gene, CDR1 is SGHDN and CDR2 is FVKESK. The CDR3 nucleotides read TGTGCCAGCAGCCCACTAGCGGGGACTTACGAGCAGTACTTC. This sequence encodes CASSPLAGTYEQYF.

The V call is TRBV20-1, the J call TRBJ2-7; TRBD2 might be the D (5 bases). Trimming took off 0 bases at V and 5 bases at J, with 14 bases between the two ends. CDR1 is DFQATT and CDR2 is SNEGSKA in the germline V gene (reference sequence). The CDR3 contains 14 residues. The CDR3 spells CSARESRDWNEQYF. The CDR3 DNA follows: TGCAGTGCTAGAGAAAGCCGGGATTGGAACGAGCAGTACTTC.

This clonotype has at least ten counts. The rearrangement uses TRBV18 and TRBJ1-5, with 9 bases matching TRBD1. This CDR3 contains 14 residues. V dropped 3 bases and J dropped 7; count of bases not matched to a gene: 4. Looked up from germline, CDR1 is KGHSH and CDR2 is LQKENI. CDR3 sequence: CASSPGTGNQPQHF. In nucleotides, the CDR3 is TGTGCCAGCTCACCGGGGACAGGGAACCAGCCCCAGCATTTT.

This clonotype was found many times. V usage is TRBV12-5 and J usage is TRBJ2-2, with TRBD2 matching over 8 bases. Germline CDR1 reads LGHNT; CDR2 reads FRNRAP. CDR3 length equals 14 residues. V gave up 5 bases and J gave up 4 bases; unmatched junction bases: 3. CDR3 sequence: CASGIGLATGELFF. In DNA form, the CDR3 reads TGTGCTAGTGGTATCGGACTAGCCACCGGGGAGCTGTTTTTT.

This clonotype has more than one count but fewer than ten. This chain connects TRBV20-1 to TRBJ2-5, with D hard to call. CDR1 and CDR2 (germline): DFQATT, SNEGSKA (reference sequence). Between the trimmed V and J ends, which lost 8 bases and 5 bases, there was a span of 9 bases. There are 10 residues in the CDR3. CDR3 DNA: TGCAGTTTGGTCCGGGAGACCCAGTACTTC. Translated, it gives CSLVRETQYF.

V and J are TRBV30 and TRBJ2-5; D is perhaps TRBD1 or TRBD2 (6 bases each). The CDR3 sequence is 13 residues long. V lost 5 bases to trimming and J lost 0 bases, with 10 bases between them. CDR1 and CDR2 (germline): GTSNPN, SVGIG (reference sequence). In DNA, the CDR3 is TGTGCCTGGGAGGGGGGTAACCAAGAGACCCAGTACTTC. Amino acid sequence: CAWEGGNQETQYF.

J is TRBJ2-1 and V is TRBV6-1, with D possibly TRBD2 on 6 matching bases. Trimming pared 8 bases from V and 5 bases from J, leaving 16 bases between. This CDR3 is built from 14 residues. From germline, CDR1 is MNHNS and CDR2 SASEGT. For the CDR3, the DNA is TGTGCCAGCGGCGAAGGGAGGACTCACAATGAGCAGTTCTTC. This codes for CASGEGRTHNEQFF.

This clonotype was detected ten times or more. This chain connects TRBV7-2 to TRBJ2-7, with D possibly matching TRBD1 (6 bases). Germline values: CDR1 SGHTA, CDR2 FQGNSA. V lost 3 bases to trimming and J lost 5 bases, with 11 bases between them. The CDR3 has 13 residues. The CDR3 nucleotides read TGTGCCAGCAGCTTGGGCAGGGGTAACGAGCAGTACTTC. Its translation is CASSLGRGNEQYF. The entire variable domain, with the rest obtained from reference TRBV7-2 and TRBJ2-7, is as follows: GAGVSQSPSNKVTEKGKDVELRCDPISGHTALYWYRQSLGQGLEFLIYFQGNSAPDKSGLPSDRFSAERTGGSVSTLTIQRTQQEDSAVYLCASSLGRGNEQYFGPGTRLTVT.

This clonotype was seen ten or more times. The chain couples TRBV19 to TRBJ1-5; D might be TRBD1 (5 bases). Trimming stripped 1 base from V and 2 bases from J, with 15 bases between. Germline CDR1 is LNHDA and CDR2 is SQIVND (reference sequence). The CDR3 sequence is 17 residues long. The chain's CDR3 is CASSIAWAGLRNQPQHF. DNA of the CDR3: TGTGCCAGTAGTATAGCTTGGGCAGGGCTGCGCAATCAGCCCCAGCATTTT.

This clonotype was counted many times. V is TRBV5-6 and J is TRBJ2-5; D gene ambiguous. CDR1 is SGHDT, CDR2 YYEEEE, per germline. CDR3 size: 16 residues. The V gene lost 6 bases and the J gene lost 4 bases, with 22 bases spanning the gap. The CDR3 region is CASTLRDLLEGETQYF. CDR3 DNA: TGTGCCAGCACCCTAAGGGATCTTCTGGAAGGAGAGACCCAGTACTTC. The full variable domain, its missing parts supplied by reference TRBV5-6 and TRBJ2-5, is DAGVTQSPTHLIKTRGQQVTLRCSPKSGHDTVSWYQQALGQGPQFIFQYYEEEERQRGNFPDRFSGHQFPNYSSELNVNALLLGDSALYLCASTLRDLLEGETQYFGPGTRLLVL.

This clonotype was detected ten times or more. The rearrangement links TRBV6-1 to TRBJ2-4; 8 bases agree with TRBD1. Losses at the gene ends were 7 bases for V and 5 bases for J; bases not matched to a gene: 7. This CDR3 is 14 amino acids long. Germline V gene sequence: CDR1 MNHNS, CDR2 SASEGT. Here the CDR3 DNA reads TGTGCCAGCACTCCCGACAGGGGCCAAAACATTCAGTACTTC. Its protein product is CASTPDRGQNIQYF.

This clonotype came up many times. The J gene is TRBJ1-5, the V gene TRBV29-1; 8 bases line up with TRBD1. CDR1 is SQVTM and CDR2 is ANQGSEA in the germline V gene. The CDR3 has 14 residues. Trimming cost V 6 bases and J 6 bases; bases outside gene matches: 10. For the CDR3, the DNA is TGCAGCGTGATTGACAGGGGTGGCGGTCAGCCCCAGCATTTT. Residues: CSVIDRGGGQPQHF. Drawing the rest from reference TRBV29-1 and TRBJ1-5, the complete variable domain is SAVISQKPSRDICQRGTSLTIQCQVDSQVTMMFWYRQQPGQSLTLIATANQGSEATYESGFVIDKFPISRPNLTFSTLTVSNMSPEDSSIYLCSVIDRGGGQPQHFGDGTRLSIL.

This clonotype was detected many times. This sequence joins TRBV29-1 and TRBJ1-3; tentatively, D is TRBD1 (5 bases). CDR3 size: 16 residues. Germline assignment: CDR1 SQVTM and CDR2 ANQGSEA. Trimming left V 0 bases short and J 0 bases short, with 12 bases between. CDR3: CSVEDRGAFSGNTIYF. CDR3 in DNA: TGCAGCGTTGAAGATCGCGGGGCCTTCTCTGGAAACACCATATATTTT.

The V call is TRBV30, the J call TRBJ2-7, with 7 bases lining up with TRBD1. Trimming cost V 0 bases and J 6 bases; bases outside gene matches: 2. The CDR3 covers 12 residues. Germline-derived CDR1 and CDR2 are GTSNPN and SVGIG (reference sequence). CDR3 region: CAWSVSGGEQYF. The CDR3, as DNA: TGTGCCTGGAGTGTATCAGGGGGCGAGCAGTACTTC.

The chain is built from TRBV12-3 or TRBV12-4 and TRBJ2-1, with no clear D. The CDR3 covers 16 residues. Trimming removed 5 bases from V and 1 base from J, with 15 bases in between. This CDR3 reads CASSPALGASYNEQFF. The CDR3 nucleotides read TGTGCCAGCAGTCCGGCCCTCGGAGCTTCCTACAATGAGCAGTTCTTC.

The gene calls are TRBV16 and TRBJ1-3; 8 bases fit TRBD1. The J segment lost 6 bases and the V segment lost 7 bases, leaving 11 bases of the junction unmatched. Germline CDR1 and CDR2: KGHSY and FQNENV. The CDR3 contains 15 residues. The CDR3 DNA follows: TGTGCCAGCACCCCGACGAGACAGGGGACAAACACCATATATTTT. The encoded protein is CASTPTRQGTNTIYF.

This rearrangement joins TRBV5-4 to TRBJ1-2; TRBD1 might be the D (6 bases). The V gene lost 0 bases and the J gene lost 5 bases, with 11 bases spanning the gap. The CDR3 has 14 residues. Looked up from germline, CDR1 is SGHNT and CDR2 is YYREEE (reference sequence). The chain's CDR3 is CASSLVADSYGYTF. In nucleotides, the CDR3 is TGTGCCAGCAGCTTGGTAGCGGACAGTTATGGCTACACCTTC.

This clonotype was seen only a few times. This chain joins TRBV19 and TRBJ2-1, with D unclear. The CDR3 consists of 14 residues. The germline V gene has CDR1 LNHDA and CDR2 SQIVND (reference sequence). Trimming pared 2 bases from V and 5 bases from J, leaving 10 bases between. CDR3 sequence: CASSILAKNNEQFF. CDR3 bases: TGTGCCAGTAGTATATTGGCCAAAAACAATGAGCAGTTCTTC.

This clonotype has ten or more counts. The chain uses TRBV12-3 or TRBV12-4 and TRBJ2-7; the match to TRBD2 covers 8 bases. The CDR3 sequence is 18 residues long. The V and J ends lost 2 bases and 0 bases, in that order; junction bases with no gene match: 12. The CDR3 reads CASSLRGGAGINSYEQYF. The CDR3 bases are TGTGCCAGCAGTTTACGGGGGGGAGCGGGAATTAACTCCTACGAGCAGTACTTC.

The chain recombines TRBV9 with TRBJ1-3, with D unclear. The CDR3 totals 14 residues. V lost 2 bases and J 4 bases, leaving 10 bases between the germline ends. CDR1 is SGDLS and CDR2 is YYNGEE in the germline V gene. The CDR3 here is CASSVGWIGNTIYF. In nucleotides, the CDR3 is TGTGCCAGCAGCGTGGGGTGGATAGGAAACACCATATATTTT.